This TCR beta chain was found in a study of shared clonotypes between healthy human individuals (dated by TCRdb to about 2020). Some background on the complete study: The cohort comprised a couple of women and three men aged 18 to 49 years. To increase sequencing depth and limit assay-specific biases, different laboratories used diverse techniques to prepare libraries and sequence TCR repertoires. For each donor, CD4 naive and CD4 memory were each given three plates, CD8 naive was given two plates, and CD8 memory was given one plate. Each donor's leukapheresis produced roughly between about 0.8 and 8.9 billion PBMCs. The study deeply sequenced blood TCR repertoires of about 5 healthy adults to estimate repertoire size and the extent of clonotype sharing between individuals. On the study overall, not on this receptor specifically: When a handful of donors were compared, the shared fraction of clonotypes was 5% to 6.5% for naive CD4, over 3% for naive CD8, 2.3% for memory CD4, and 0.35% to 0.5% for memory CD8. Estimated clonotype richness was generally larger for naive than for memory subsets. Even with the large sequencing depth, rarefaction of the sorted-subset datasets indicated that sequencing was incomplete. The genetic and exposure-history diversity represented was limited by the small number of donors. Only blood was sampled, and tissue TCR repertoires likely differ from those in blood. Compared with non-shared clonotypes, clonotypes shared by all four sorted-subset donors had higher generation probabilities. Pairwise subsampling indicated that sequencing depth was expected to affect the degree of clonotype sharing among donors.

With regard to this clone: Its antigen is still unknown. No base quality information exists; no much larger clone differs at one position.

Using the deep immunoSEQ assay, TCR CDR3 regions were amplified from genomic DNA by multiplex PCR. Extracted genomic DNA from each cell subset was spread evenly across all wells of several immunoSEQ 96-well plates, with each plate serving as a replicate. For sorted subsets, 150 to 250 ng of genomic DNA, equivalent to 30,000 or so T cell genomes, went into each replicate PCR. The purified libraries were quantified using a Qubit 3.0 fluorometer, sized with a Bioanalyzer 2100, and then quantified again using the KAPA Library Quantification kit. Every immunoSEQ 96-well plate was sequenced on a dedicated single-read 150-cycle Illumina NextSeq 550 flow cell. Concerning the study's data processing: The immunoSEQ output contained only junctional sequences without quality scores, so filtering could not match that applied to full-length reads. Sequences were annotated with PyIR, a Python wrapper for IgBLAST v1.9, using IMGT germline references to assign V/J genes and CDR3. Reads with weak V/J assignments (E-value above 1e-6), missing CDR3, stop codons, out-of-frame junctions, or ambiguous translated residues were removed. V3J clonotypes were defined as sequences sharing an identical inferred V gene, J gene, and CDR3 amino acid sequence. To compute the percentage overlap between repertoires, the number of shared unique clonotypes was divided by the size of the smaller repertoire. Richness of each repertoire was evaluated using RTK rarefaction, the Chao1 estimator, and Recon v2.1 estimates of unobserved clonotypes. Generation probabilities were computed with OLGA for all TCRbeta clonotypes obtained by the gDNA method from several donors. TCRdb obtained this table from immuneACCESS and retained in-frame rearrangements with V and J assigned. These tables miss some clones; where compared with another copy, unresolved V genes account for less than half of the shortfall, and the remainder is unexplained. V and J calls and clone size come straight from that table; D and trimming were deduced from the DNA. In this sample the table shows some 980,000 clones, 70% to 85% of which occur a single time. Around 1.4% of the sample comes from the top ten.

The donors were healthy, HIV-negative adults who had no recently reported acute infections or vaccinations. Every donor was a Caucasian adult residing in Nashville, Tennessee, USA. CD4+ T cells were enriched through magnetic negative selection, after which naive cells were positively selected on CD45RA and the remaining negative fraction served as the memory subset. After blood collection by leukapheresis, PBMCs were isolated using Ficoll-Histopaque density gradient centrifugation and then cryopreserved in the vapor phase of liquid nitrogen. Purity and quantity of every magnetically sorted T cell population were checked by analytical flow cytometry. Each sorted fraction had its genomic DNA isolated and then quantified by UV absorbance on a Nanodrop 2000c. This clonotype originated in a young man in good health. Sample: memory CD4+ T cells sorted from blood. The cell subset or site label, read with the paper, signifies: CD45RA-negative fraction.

The DNA sequence is TGTGCCAGCAGCAAGACAGGGATTGAAGCTTTCTTT. It encodes CASSKTGIEAFF. The chain is encoded by TRBV6-1 joined to TRBJ1-1; TRBD1 fits 7 bases in the junction. CDR1 and CDR2 are drawn from the germline V gene: MNHNS, SASEGT. After removal of 6 bases from V and 7 bases from J, the junction retains 5 bases not matched to a gene. The CDR3 holds 12 amino acids from the cysteine to the phenylalanine. The DNA shown is the 36-base CDR3, in frame from base 1.